This T cell receptor (beta chain) was documented in a study of CD8 T cells in ankylosing spondylitis. Each CDR3 protein gets one entry after TCRdb re-called the 5' RACE reads with MiXCR. The table shows about 800,000 distinct CDR3 sequences, with about 10% occurring only once. This CDR3 comprises 15 residues. V shed 11 bases, J shed 2 bases, and the junction held 11 bases outside the gene matches. Germline-derived CDR1 and CDR2 are MNHEY and SVGEGT. Study results and limitations: Seemingly distinctive of ankylosing spondylitis blood was a TCR beta motif formed by eight highly homologous variants.

Details on this clonotype: Its antigen is not identified.

The source is a male donor with ankylosing spondylitis. The specimen was blood, either unsorted or a sorted T cell fraction (not recorded which). The chain has TRBV6-2 or TRBV6-3 and TRBJ2-1, with 8 bases aligning to TRBD2. CDR3 protein: CAHSQAGGPYNEQFF. Here the CDR3 DNA reads TGTGCCCACTCTCAGGCGGGGGGTCCCTACAATGAGCAGTTCTTC.